The 22 T cell receptor beta chains presented below share a single source sample, sequenced in a study of cytomegalovirus exposure and HLA in healthy donors. TCRdb keeps only in-frame clones here, not all; method: immunoSEQ multiplex PCR. This sample has tens of thousands of clones, with around 95% found just once. Specimen: PBMCs. All receptors come from a woman aged 18-29 years in good health and CMV-seropositive.

With respect to this clone: This specimen includes other DNA sequences encoding the same CDR3. The CDR3 DNA follows: TGTGCCAGCAGTGAGCGGGAAGACTATGGCTACACCTTC. Its translation is CASSEREDYGYTF. The rearrangement joins TRBV6-1 to TRBJ1-2; no firm D call. CDR3 length: 13 amino acids. The V end lost 3 bases, the J end lost 3 bases, and 8 bases lay between the germline ends. The V gene's germline CDR1 is MNHNS and CDR2 SASEGT.

This clone was seen just once. This chain joins TRBV5-4 and TRBJ2-7; 9 bases are shared with TRBD2. J was trimmed by 7 bases and V by 3 bases; bases with no gene match: 11. This CDR3 is 15 amino acids long. Germline V gives CDR1 SGHNT, CDR2 YYREEE (reference sequence). The CDR3 reads CASSSPGVAGEEQYF. The CDR3 DNA reads TGTGCCAGCAGCTCCCCTGGGGTAGCGGGGGAGGAGCAGTACTTC.

The chain carries TRBV19 and TRBJ1-5; possibly TRBD1 for D (6 bases). The V end lost 5 bases, the J end lost 12 bases, and 14 bases lay between the germline ends. From germline, CDR1 is LNHDA and CDR2 SQIVND (reference sequence). This CDR3 has 12 amino acids. CDR3 sequence reads: CASSPRGRDQHF. The CDR3 bases are TGTGCCAGTAGTCCCAGGGGCAGGGACCAGCATTTT.

This clone was detected once. The chain uses TRBV5-5 and TRBJ1-1; possible D gene TRBD1, 6 bases. In germline, CDR1 is SGHKS, CDR2 YYEKEE (reference sequence). This CDR3 comprises 14 residues. Deletions cut 4 bases from V and 8 bases from J, with 18 bases between. The CDR3 DNA is TGTGCCAGCAGCCCATATGGGGGCCAGGGAGAAGCTTTCTTT. This sequence encodes CASSPYGGQGEAFF. Full variable domain (rest looked up from reference TRBV5-5 and TRBJ1-1): DAGVTQSPTHLIKTRGQQVTLRCSPISGHKSVSWYQQVLGQGPQFIFQYYEKEERGRGNFPDRFSARQFPNYSSELNVNALLLGDSALYLCASSPYGGQGEAFFGQGTRLTVV.

The chain combines TRBV30 with TRBJ1-4; TRBD1 matches 11 bases. V dropped 5 bases and J dropped 9; count of bases not matched to a gene: 2. There are 12 residues in the CDR3. Per the germline V gene, CDR1 is GTSNPN and CDR2 is SVGIG (reference sequence). The CDR3 protein is CAWGTGGKKLFF. The CDR3 DNA is TGTGCCTGGGGGACAGGGGGGAAAAAACTGTTTTTT.

This rearrangement joins TRBV5-6 to TRBJ2-2, with TRBD2 matching over 8 bases. Germline V gives CDR1 SGHDT, CDR2 YYEEEE. Germline trimming cut 0 bases from V and 7 bases from J; bases unmatched to any gene: 8. The CDR3 covers 16 residues. The CDR3 loop reads CASSLVVGGAHGELFF. CDR3 sequence (DNA): TGTGCCAGCAGCTTGGTAGTCGGGGGGGCCCACGGGGAGCTGTTTTTT. Looking up the rest from reference TRBV5-6 and TRBJ2-2 gives the full variable domain: DAGVTQSPTHLIKTRGQQVTLRCSPKSGHDTVSWYQQALGQGPQFIFQYYEEEERQRGNFPDRFSGHQFPNYSSELNVNALLLGDSALYLCASSLVVGGAHGELFFGEGSRLTVL.

The chain carries TRBV28 and TRBJ1-1; D uncertain. V was clipped by 1 base and J by 1 base, with 4 bases between them. The CDR3 covers 13 residues. Germline lookup yields CDR1 MDHEN and CDR2 SYDVKM. Here the CDR3 reads CASSLSQNTEAFF. The CDR3 DNA follows: TGTGCCAGCAGTTTATCCCAGAACACTGAAGCTTTCTTT.

The V and J genes are TRBV11-2 and TRBJ1-1, with 8 nucleotides matching TRBD1. Germline V CDR1 and CDR2: SGHAT, FQNNGV. Trimming removed 1 base from V and 5 bases from J; junction bases left unmatched: 3. The CDR3 is 14 amino acids. The CDR3 DNA is TGTGCCAGCAGCTTAGCACAGGGGGGAACTGAAGCTTTCTTT. It yields the protein CASSLAQGGTEAFF.

V and J are TRBV4-3 and TRBJ1-2; 10 bases align to TRBD1. The V segment lost 0 bases and the J segment 4 bases; nucleotides outside the gene matches: 2. Germline CDR1 LGHNA, CDR2 YSLEER. The length of the CDR3 is 15 residues. The CDR3 spells CASSQEGTGVYGYTF. CDR3 coding DNA: TGCGCCAGCAGCCAAGAGGGGACAGGGGTCTATGGCTACACCTTC.

The chain has TRBV6-6 and TRBJ2-7; TRBD2 agrees at 7 bases. Looked up from germline, CDR1 is MNHNY and CDR2 is SVGAGI (reference sequence). V was pared by 5 bases and J by 6 bases, with 13 bases of the junction left unmatched. This CDR3 region has 15 residues. The CDR3 nucleotides are TGTGCCAGCAGTCTGCGGCGGGAGCCTAGGGGCGAGCAGTACTTC. Encoded protein: CASSLRREPRGEQYF.

The V and J genes are TRBV5-5 and TRBJ1-4, with D possibly matching TRBD1 (6 bases). Trimming removed 4 bases from V and 8 bases from J, with 15 bases in between. Germline V gene data show CDR1 as SGHKS and CDR2 as YYEKEE (reference sequence). The CDR3 totals 14 residues. CDR3 sequence (DNA): TGTGCCAGCAGCAGCGGGGGCATCGGAGAAAAACTGTTTTTT. Amino acids: CASSSGGIGEKLFF. The variable domain in full, completed from reference TRBV5-5 and TRBJ1-4, reads DAGVTQSPTHLIKTRGQQVTLRCSPISGHKSVSWYQQVLGQGPQFIFQYYEKEERGRGNFPDRFSARQFPNYSSELNVNALLLGDSALYLCASSSGGIGEKLFFGSGTQLSVL.

V gene TRBV21-1 combines with J gene TRBJ1-1; the D call in the table, TRBD1, was not verified against the DNA. TRBV21-1 is shown as a pseudogene. The CDR3 covers 16 residues. In DNA form, the CDR3 reads TGTGCCAGCAGCAAAGGGTCAGGGGGTTGGTGGACTGAAGCTTTCTTT. It encodes CASSKGSGGWWTEAFF.

The rearrangement links TRBV11-3 to TRBJ1-3; TRBD1 agrees at 9 bases. Trimming took 2 bases from V and 4 from J; bases not matched to a gene: 3. The CDR3 extends over 15 amino acids. Germline V CDR1 and CDR2: SGHNT, YENEEA. The CDR3, as DNA: TGTGCCAGCAGCTTAACAGGGGGCGCAGGAAACACCATATATTTT. The encoded protein is CASSLTGGAGNTIYF.

This chain links TRBV10-3 with TRBJ2-5; TRBD2 matches 7 bases. CDR3 length: 17 residues. Germline CDR1 ENHRY, CDR2 SYGVKD. V lost 0 bases, J lost 2 bases, and 9 bases stayed unmatched. The CDR3 DNA sequence: TGTGCCATCAGTGAGTCGGGGACTACAACCATACAAGAGACCCAGTACTTC. Translation gives CAISESGTTTIQETQYF.

The chain is built from TRBV7-9 and TRBJ2-1; a possible D gene is TRBD2 (6 bases). V was trimmed by 6 bases and J by 7 bases, leaving 13 bases between them. The CDR3 has 13 amino acids. The V gene's germline CDR1 is SEHNR and CDR2 FQNEAQ (reference sequence). CDR3 in amino acids: CASRGGVANEQFF. The CDR3 region has the DNA TGTGCCAGCAGGGGGGGAGTAGCGAATGAGCAGTTCTTC. Full variable domain (missing parts from reference TRBV7-9 and TRBJ2-1): DTGVSQNPRHKITKRGQNVTFRCDPISEHNRLYWYRQTLGQGPEFLTYFQNEAQLEKSRLLSDRFSAERPKGSFSTLEIQRTEQGDSAMYLCASRGGVANEQFFGPGTRLTVL.

The chain uses TRBV28 and TRBJ1-1; D uncertain. This CDR3 has 14 amino acids. In germline, CDR1 is MDHEN, CDR2 SYDVKM. Trimming removed 5 bases at V and 2 bases at J, with 12 bases between. The CDR3 is CASSVLRLNTEAFF. The CDR3 nucleotides are TGTGCCAGCAGTGTCCTCAGGCTTAACACTGAAGCTTTCTTT.

The V call is TRBV10-2, the J call TRBJ1-2, with D hard to call. Trimming removed 3 bases from V and 5 bases from J, with 7 bases in between. Germline-derived CDR1 and CDR2 are WSHSY and SAAADI. The CDR3 is 12 residues long. The CDR3 region is CASSEIAYGYTF. The DNA for the CDR3 is TGCGCCAGCAGTGAAATAGCTTATGGCTACACCTTC.

The V and J genes are TRBV9 and TRBJ2-1; 9 nucleotides line up with TRBD1. Germline CDR1 and CDR2: SGDLS and YYNGEE. J was trimmed by 2 bases and V by 4 bases; bases with no gene match: 4. This CDR3 comprises 15 residues. CDR3 DNA: TGTGCCAGCAGCCTTGGGACAGGGACCTACAATGAGCAGTTCTTC. It codes for CASSLGTGTYNEQFF.

The chain combines TRBV7-2 with TRBJ2-7; 7 bases line up with TRBD1. The CDR3 totals 15 residues. Germline values: CDR1 SGHTA, CDR2 FQGNSA. Trimming at V came to 5 bases and at J to 4 bases, leaving 11 bases not matched to a gene. CDR3 sequence: CASSISTGKGYEQYF. The CDR3 DNA reads as TGTGCCAGCAGCATCTCGACAGGGAAGGGGTACGAGCAGTACTTC.

V is TRBV28 and J is TRBJ1-2, with 8 bases lining up with TRBD1. CDR1 and CDR2 (germline): MDHEN, SYDVKM. There are 17 residues in the CDR3. V lost 4 bases, J lost 3 bases, and 13 bases stayed unmatched. The chain's CDR3 is CASSYPPDRAWYYGYTF. The CDR3 DNA sequence: TGTGCCAGCAGTTACCCGCCGGACAGGGCATGGTACTATGGCTACACCTTC.

The rearrangement joins TRBV28 to TRBJ2-3; 11 nucleotides line up with TRBD2. The trim removed 3 bases at V and 7 bases at J, leaving 12 bases unmatched. The CDR3 is made up of 17 amino acids. Germline CDR1 MDHEN, CDR2 SYDVKM. Here the CDR3 reads CASSLTSGTDIAHTQYF. The CDR3 coding sequence is TGTGCCAGCAGTTTGACTAGCGGGACTGATATTGCGCATACGCAGTATTTT.

The chain recombines TRBV18 with TRBJ2-5, with D unclear. Germline V gene lookup returns CDR1 KGHSH and CDR2 LQKENI. The V end was cut by 1 base, the J end by 2 bases, with 14 bases between. This CDR3 has 16 residues. CDR3 sequence (DNA): TGTGCCAGCTCACCACGCTACGAGGTGTTGCAAGAGACCCAGTACTTC. It is translated as CASSPRYEVLQETQYF.